The 23 T cell receptor beta chains given below trace back to one sample, sequenced in a study of cytotoxic CD8 clonotypes in ibrutinib-treated CLL. TCRdb's copy holds only in-frame clones and misses some; the assay was immunoSEQ multiplex PCR. The sample holds around 200,000 clones; 65% to 80% are singletons and the top ten take approximately 5.9%. The source material was PBMCs, sampled after 12 months of ibrutinib treatment. Receptors originate from a human donor with chronic lymphocytic leukemia.

This sequence joins TRBV2 and TRBJ1-2; D may be TRBD1 (5 bases). Germline CDR1 SNHLY, CDR2 FYNNEI. V lost 7 bases, J lost 4 bases, and 13 bases lay in between. This CDR3 is built from 13 residues. The chain's CDR3 is CASKLGVRYGYTF. As DNA, the CDR3 is TGTGCCAGCAAACTGGGGGTGCGCTATGGCTACACCTTC.

The CDR3 loop reads CASSSFFEQYF. The CDR3 DNA sequence: TGTGCCAGCAGCTCATTTTTCGAGCAGTACTTC. The V and J genes are TRBV2 and TRBJ2-7, with D unclear. Germline V CDR1 and CDR2: SNHLY, FYNNEI. This CDR3 spans 11 amino acids. V shed 6 bases and J shed 6 bases, with 9 bases lying between them.

This chain joins TRBV11-2 and TRBJ1-6; D gene ambiguous. There are 14 residues in the CDR3. CDR1 and CDR2 from the germline V gene are SGHAT and FQNNGV. With 1 base removed from V and 10 bases from J, the gap between germline ends came to 11 bases. DNA of the CDR3: TGTGCCAGCAGCTTAGTTGCAGTCGGCTCACCCCTCCACTTT. Amino acid sequence: CASSLVAVGSPLHF.

The chain carries TRBV29-1 and TRBJ2-3; 9 bases align to TRBD2. The J segment lost 5 bases and the V segment lost 7 bases, leaving 10 bases of the junction unmatched. CDR3 length equals 14 residues. The V gene's germline CDR1 is SQVTM and CDR2 ANQGSEA. CDR3 DNA: TGCAGCGCCTGGGGCGGGGGGGCCGGAGATACGCAGTATTTT. It yields the protein CSAWGGGAGDTQYF.

The chain uses TRBV12-5 and TRBJ1-1; TRBD1 might be the D (6 bases). The V and J ends lost 6 bases and 1 base respectively, with 15 bases between them. The CDR3 spans 15 residues. Germline assignment: CDR1 LGHNT and CDR2 FRNRAP. The CDR3 is CASGRWGARNTEAFF. The CDR3 nucleotides read TGTGCTAGTGGCAGGTGGGGGGCTCGGAACACTGAAGCTTTCTTT.

V is TRBV7-2 and J is TRBJ2-7, with 8 bases aligning to TRBD1. CDR3 length: 11 amino acids. Losses at the gene ends were 5 bases for V and 12 bases for J; bases not matched to a gene: 6. Germline CDR1 is SGHTA and CDR2 is FQGNSA. The CDR3: CASSLRGLGYF. As DNA, the CDR3 is TGTGCCAGCAGCCTCAGGGGGCTAGGGTACTTC.

This chain connects TRBV15 to TRBJ2-5, with 12 bases matching TRBD2. Germline CDR1 LNHNV, CDR2 YYDKDF (reference sequence). With V trimmed by 1 base and J by 0 bases, 9 bases remained unmatched. CDR3 length equals 19 residues. In DNA, the CDR3 is TGTGCCACCAGCAGAGGGCTCGGACTAGCGGGGTCGTACCAAGAGACCCAGTACTTC. Translating it yields CATSRGLGLAGSYQETQYF.

This chain uses TRBV18 with TRBJ1-5; TRBD1 matches at 8 bases. Germline V gives CDR1 KGHSH, CDR2 LQKENI. With V trimmed by 3 bases and J by 7 bases, 8 bases remained unmatched. CDR3 length equals 15 residues. CDR3 loop: CASSPRQGTGQPQHF. CDR3 sequence (DNA): TGTGCCAGCTCACCTAGACAGGGGACGGGGCAGCCCCAGCATTTT.

The genes are TRBV7-3 and TRBJ2-2; unclear D gene. Germline assignment: CDR1 SGHTA and CDR2 FQGTGA. V was cut by 0 bases and J by 6 bases, with 14 bases left in between. This CDR3 region has 16 residues. In DNA form, the CDR3 reads TGTGCCAGCAGCTTAACAACTGGACCGATGGCCGGGGAGCTGTTTTTT. Translated: CASSLTTGPMAGELFF.

This chain links TRBV19 with TRBJ2-1; D unresolved. V dropped 3 bases and J dropped 6 bases, with 12 bases sitting between them. Per the germline V gene, CDR1 is LNHDA and CDR2 is SQIVND (reference sequence). The CDR3 has 14 amino acids. CDR3 sequence reads: CASSIPGRSNEQFF. CDR3 bases: TGTGCCAGTAGTATCCCCGGGCGGAGCAATGAGCAGTTCTTC.

This chain connects TRBV12-5 to TRBJ1-2; 8 bases are shared with TRBD1. Trimming removed 6 bases from V and 12 bases from J; junction bases left unmatched: 9. The germline CDR1 and CDR2 sequences are LGHNT and FRNRAP. This CDR3 contains 12 residues. CDR3 in amino acids: CASGPDRAYHTF. As DNA, the CDR3 is TGTGCTAGTGGCCCGGACAGGGCCTATCACACCTTC.

This clone was recorded a few times. The chain carries TRBV6-5 and TRBJ1-5; no firm D call. The CDR3 length is 15 residues. Germline lookup yields CDR1 MNHEY and CDR2 SVGAGI. V lost 6 bases to trimming and J lost 7 bases, with 19 bases between them. CDR3 nucleotide sequence: TGTGCCAGCAGGGGAAGCCTGACGGCCAGCCAGCCCCAGCATTTT. It specifies CASRGSLTASQPQHF.

The genes are TRBV30 and TRBJ2-7; D is undetermined. The CDR3 is 14 residues long. Trimming took 2 bases from V and 3 from J, leaving 14 bases between them. Germline V gives CDR1 GTSNPN, CDR2 SVGIG (reference sequence). The CDR3 nucleotides are TGTGCCTGGAGTACCCTGAAGCCTAACTACGAGCAGTACTTC. Translated, it gives CAWSTLKPNYEQYF.

At least ten counts were recorded for this clone. V and J are TRBV28 and TRBJ2-7; unclear D gene. Germline V gene lookup returns CDR1 MDHEN and CDR2 SYDVKM. CDR3 length: 15 amino acids. V lost 5 bases and J lost 0, with 14 bases in between. CDR3 nucleotide sequence: TGTGCCAGCAGTCCTGCGACTCACGACTCCTACGAGCAGTACTTC. Protein product: CASSPATHDSYEQYF.

In the case of this clone: Other DNA sequences in this sample translate to the same CDR3. This chain links TRBV20-1 with TRBJ2-5; D not resolved. Looked up from germline, CDR1 is DFQATT and CDR2 is SNEGSKA (reference sequence). The CDR3 totals 10 residues. V lost 3 bases and J lost 4, with 3 bases in between. The CDR3 region has the DNA TGCAGTGCTAGTGTAGAGACCCAGTACTTC. Translation gives CSASVETQYF.

The chain links TRBV5-4 to TRBJ1-1; no reliable D call. The V and J ends lost 4 bases and 3 bases respectively, with 16 bases between them. The germline V gene encodes CDR1 SGHNT and CDR2 YYREEE (reference sequence). The CDR3 consists of 15 residues. CDR3 amino acids: CASSLRPGPDTEAFF. CDR3 DNA sequence: TGTGCCAGCAGCCTCAGGCCCGGGCCTGACACTGAAGCTTTCTTT.

The chain's CDR3 is CASSPGGPNQPQHF. The DNA for the CDR3 is TGTGCCAGTAGTCCAGGTGGGCCCAATCAGCCCCAGCATTTT. The chain links TRBV19 to TRBJ1-5; no reliable D call. CDR3 length: 14 residues. Germline V gene lookup returns CDR1 LNHDA and CDR2 SQIVND (reference sequence). V was cut by 5 bases and J by 3 bases, with 11 bases left in between. Full variable domain (rest looked up from reference TRBV19 and TRBJ1-5): DGGITQSPKYLFRKEGQNVTLSCEQNLNHDAMYWYRQDPGQGLRLIYYSQIVNDFQKGDIAEGYSVSREKKESFPLTVTSAQKNPTAFYLCASSPGGPNQPQHFGDGTRLSIL.

The chain carries TRBV15 and TRBJ1-1; possible D gene TRBD1, 6 bases. The CDR3 runs 14 residues. Germline V gives CDR1 LNHNV, CDR2 YYDKDF (reference sequence). V lost 1 base to trimming and J lost 5 bases, with 11 bases between them. The CDR3 region is CATSRGIQGTEAFF. The CDR3 nucleotides are TGTGCCACCAGCAGAGGGATACAGGGAACTGAAGCTTTCTTT.

This clone was counted a single time. The chain recombines TRBV7-2 with TRBJ2-1, with TRBD2 matching 8 bases. Germline V gene lookup returns CDR1 SGHTA and CDR2 FQGNSA. The length of the CDR3 is 16 residues. J gave up 7 bases and V 5 bases, and 13 bases lay outside the gene matches. The CDR3 DNA reads as TGTGCCAGCAGCGCTCGTCTAGCGGGTCTAAGGAATGAGCAGTTCTTC. The encoded protein is CASSARLAGLRNEQFF. Full variable domain (outside the CDR3, taken from reference TRBV7-2 and TRBJ2-1): GAGVSQSPSNKVTEKGKDVELRCDPISGHTALYWYRQSLGQGLEFLIYFQGNSAPDKSGLPSDRFSAERTGGSVSTLTIQRTQQEDSAVYLCASSARLAGLRNEQFFGPGTRLTVL.

The chain recombines TRBV18 with TRBJ1-5; D is perhaps TRBD1 (5 bases). Germline CDR1 and CDR2: KGHSH and LQKENI. V was pared by 2 bases and J by 3 bases, with 11 bases between. The CDR3 runs 15 residues. CDR3 sequence reads: CASSPTGRYNQPQHF. In DNA form, the CDR3 reads TGTGCCAGCTCACCAACAGGACGGTACAATCAGCCCCAGCATTTT.

This clone was seen a few times. This sequence joins TRBV18 and TRBJ1-2, with 9 bases lining up with TRBD1. This CDR3 has 13 residues. Germline CDR1 reads KGHSH; CDR2 reads LQKENI. The V segment lost 6 bases and the J segment 6 bases; nucleotides outside the gene matches: 5. The DNA for the CDR3 is TGTGCCAGCTCTCGAACAGGGGGCCATGGCTACACCTTC. Translated: CASSRTGGHGYTF.

This clone occurred once. This chain joins TRBV5-1 and TRBJ1-6, with D uncertain. The V gene lost 4 bases and the J gene lost 7 bases, with 21 bases spanning the gap. The V gene's germline CDR1 is SGHRS and CDR2 YFSETQ. The CDR3 has 17 residues. The CDR3 loop reads CASSPRLAGSGNSPLHF. As DNA, the CDR3 is TGCGCCAGCAGCCCGCGACTGGCGGGAAGTGGCAATTCACCCCTCCACTTT.

V usage is TRBV25-1 and J usage is TRBJ2-4; the D gene is possibly TRBD2 (5 bases). The CDR3 loop spans 18 amino acids. Germline CDR1 and CDR2: MGHDK and SYGVNS. Trimming left V 2 bases short and J 8 bases short, with 25 bases between. CDR3 bases: TGTGCCAGCAGTGAACCCTATTTAGGTGGCGGGCAAGGACACATTCAGTACTTC. This encodes CASSEPYLGGGQGHIQYF.